This TCR beta chain was captured by sequencing in a study of cytomegalovirus exposure and HLA in healthy donors. While unrecorded immune exposures were likely, the donors were nominally healthy when sampled. The PCR used 60 Vbeta and 13 Jbeta primers. The method was immunoSEQ multiplex PCR; TCRdb's version includes in-frame clones alone and lacks a portion of them. In the table there are more than 110,000 clones, 73% of which are singletons. Sequenced material: PBMCs. The clonotype comes from a woman between 35 and 50 years old in good health and CMV-seronegative.

CDR3 DNA: TGTGCCAGCAGGAAAAACGGGAGGGCCTACGAGCAGTACGTC. As protein: CASRKNGRAYEQYV. The chain joins TRBV27 to TRBJ2-7; 8 bases match TRBD2. Germline CDR1 and CDR2: MNHEY and SMNVEV (reference sequence). The J segment lost 2 bases and the V segment lost 6 bases, leaving 6 bases of the junction unmatched. The CDR3 length is 14 residues.